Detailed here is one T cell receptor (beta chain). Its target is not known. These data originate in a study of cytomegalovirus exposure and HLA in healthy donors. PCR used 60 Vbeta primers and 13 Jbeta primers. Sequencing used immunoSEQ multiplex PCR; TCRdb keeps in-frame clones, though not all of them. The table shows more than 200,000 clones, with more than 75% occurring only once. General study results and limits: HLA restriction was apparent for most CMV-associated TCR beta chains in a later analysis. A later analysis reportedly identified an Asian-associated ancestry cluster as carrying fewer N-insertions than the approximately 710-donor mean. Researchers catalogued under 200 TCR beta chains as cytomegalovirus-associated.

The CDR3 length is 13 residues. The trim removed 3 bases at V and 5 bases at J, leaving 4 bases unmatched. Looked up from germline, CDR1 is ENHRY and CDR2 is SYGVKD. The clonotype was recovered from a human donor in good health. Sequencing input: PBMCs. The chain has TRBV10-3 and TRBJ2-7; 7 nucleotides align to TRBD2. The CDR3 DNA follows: TGTGCCATCAGTGACGGGGGGTACGACGAGCAGTACTTC. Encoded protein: CAISDGGYDEQYF.